This TCR beta chain is from a study of blood T cell repertoires in COVID-19. About the study: T cells, B-cell-depleted T cells, or PBMCs provided the cDNA or gDNA that served as material.

How the authors handled the data: Scientists estimated how many nucleated cells there were by amplifying reference gene primers. Profiled with immunoSEQ multiplex PCR; TCRdb holds only in-frame clones, not every one. V, J and clone size reflect that table, while D and trimming were determined from the DNA. The profile shows about 220,000 clones, 82% of them singletons. Trimming cost V 0 bases and J 2 bases; bases outside gene matches: 4. CDR3 length equals 15 residues. Per germline, CDR1 SGDLS and CDR2 YYNGEE. This clonotype originated in a woman in her 70s with acute or convalescent COVID-19. This sequence joins TRBV9 and TRBJ2-5; TRBD2 aligns across 7 bases. The sequenced material came from peripheral blood. The CDR3 DNA sequence: TGTGCCAGCAGCGTAGGGGCGGGGGTACAAGAGACCCAGTACTTC. Protein sequence: CASSVGAGVQETQYF.